This note documents a single T cell receptor beta chain sequence. Its cognate antigen is unknown. The sample originates from a study of PD-1 blockade in classical Hodgkin lymphoma. Study results and limitations: Whereas CD4+ TCR diversity had risen significantly by C4D1, CD8+ TCR diversity had not. Nivolumab initiated under 1 year post-ASCT led to patient exclusion. It was among complete responders that baseline diversity resembled that of newly diagnosed patients.

TCRdb's copy holds only in-frame clones and misses some; the assay was immunoSEQ multiplex PCR. The data contain about 40,000 clones, under 75% of them singletons. Autologous stem cell transplantation was followed by relapse in every patient, and brentuximab vedotin exposure varied. This clonotype was obtained from a human donor with classical Hodgkin lymphoma. The source material was peripheral blood mononuclear cells (PBMCs), sampled at baseline.

The CDR3 DNA follows: TGTGCCAGCAGCAGTGGCACTTACTCCTACGAGCAGTACTTC. Its protein product is CASSSGTYSYEQYF. The V gene is TRBV5-4, the J gene TRBJ2-7; D call uncertain. The CDR3 is 14 residues long. CDR1 is SGHNT and CDR2 is YYREEE in the germline V gene (reference sequence). Trimming pared 4 bases from V and 0 bases from J, leaving 11 bases between.